The sequence of this T cell receptor (beta chain) was determined in a study of HIV-infected patients and healthy controls (dated by TCRdb to about 2014). Taken from cysteine to phenylalanine, the CDR3 has 13 residues. Here the CDR3 DNA is all that survives: 39 bases in frame from base 1. The germline V gene encodes CDR1 DFQATT and CDR2 SNEGSKA (reference sequence). V lost 2 bases and J lost 1 base; the stretch between them is 8 bases long. Many counts were recorded for this clonotype. The antigen this receptor binds is unknown. No base quality values were provided; no much bigger clone lies one nucleotide off. The library was built by means of 5' RACE. For sequencing, an Illumina MiSeq was employed. Clones were called with MiXCR by TCRdb after fastp trimmed the public reads at Q25, and only in-frame beta chains were retained. Here each entry gathers all rows of one CDR3 protein and keeps the most common genes and DNA. Across this sample there are about 67,000 distinct CDR3 sequences, with about 15% seen only once. 5.5% to 6% of the sample belongs to the ten largest clones.

The V and J segments used are TRBV20-1 and TRBJ2-5; no D segment can be confidently identified. The origin of this receptor is a human donor in good health. The sequencing input was CD4+ T cells from blood. The CDR3 region reads CSARYVRQETQYF. In nucleotides, the sequence is TGCAGTGCTAGATATGTTCGCCAAGAGACCCAGTACTTC.